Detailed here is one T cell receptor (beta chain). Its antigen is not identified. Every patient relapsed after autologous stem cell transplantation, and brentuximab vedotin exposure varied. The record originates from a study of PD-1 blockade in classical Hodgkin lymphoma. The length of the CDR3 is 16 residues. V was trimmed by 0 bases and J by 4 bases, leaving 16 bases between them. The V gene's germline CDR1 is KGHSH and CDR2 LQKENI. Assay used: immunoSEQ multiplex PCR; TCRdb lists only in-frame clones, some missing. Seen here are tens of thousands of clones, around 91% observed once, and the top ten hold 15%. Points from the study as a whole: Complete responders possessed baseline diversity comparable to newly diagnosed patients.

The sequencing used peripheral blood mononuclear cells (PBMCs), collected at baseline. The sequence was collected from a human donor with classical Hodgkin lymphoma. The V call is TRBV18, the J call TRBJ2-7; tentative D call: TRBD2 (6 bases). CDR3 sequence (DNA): TGTGCCAGCTCACCACCGGGAGGTGTCAGTTTTTACGAGCAGTACTTC. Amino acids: CASSPPGGVSFYEQYF.